This TCR beta chain was retrieved from a study of Ad26.COV2.S vaccination and SARS-CoV-2 variants. Here immunoSEQ multiplex PCR was the method, and the copy in TCRdb shows in-frame clones only, minus some. Of 450,000 to 550,000 clones listed, roughly 89% are singletons. Comments on this clone: Antigen: not known.

Findings and caveats of the study: Post-vaccination spike-specific CD8+ and CD4+ T cell responses reportedly had substantial breadth.

Described treatment: approximately 18 received Ad26.COV2.S at low or high dose, single or two shots; several received placebo; per-sample allocation not given. Sampling occurred on day 63 after the first vaccine or placebo injection. Recruitment in Boston yielded a donor of adult age, 18-55 years. Immunization relied on an Ad26 vector, which expressed Wuhan-strain SARS-CoV-2 spike. V dropped 11 bases and J dropped 0 bases, with 14 bases sitting between them. This CDR3 has 14 amino acids. The germline V gene encodes CDR1 SNHLY and CDR2 FYNNEI. The V and J genes are TRBV2 and TRBJ2-1; possible D gene TRBD2, 6 bases. Sequencing used peripheral blood, obtained in a trial of Ad26.COV2.S vaccine versus placebo. The clonotype comes from a person between 18 and 59 years old who received the Ad26.COV2.S COVID-19 vaccine or a placebo. CDR3 sequence reads: CAGLAASSYNEQFF. CDR3 coding DNA: TGTGCCGGATTAGCGGCTAGCTCCTACAATGAGCAGTTCTTC.